Here is one T cell receptor beta chain with its context. The target antigen is unknown. The source of the sample is a study of post-analysis software for immune sequencing data. Included in the TCR beta cDNA libraries were unique molecular identifiers. Between about 0.85 and 10 million T cells gave rise to roughly 0.5 million cDNA molecules. TCRdb analysed the PCR reads with MiXCR anew, one entry per CDR3 protein. The sample carries fewer than 700,000 distinct CDR3 sequences, around 47% recorded once. Whole-study results and caveats: The study found TRBV5-6, TRBV5-1 and TRBV20-1 among a few TRBV segments more frequent in patients than controls.

Germline CDR1 SGHTA, CDR2 FQGTGA. V was clipped by 5 bases and J by 6 bases, with 12 bases between them. The CDR3 loop spans 13 amino acids. This TCR was recovered from a girl between 5 and 17 years old with multiple sclerosis. This rearrangement joins TRBV7-3 to TRBJ2-3, with D perhaps matching TRBD1 (6 bases). The sample was blood. CDR3 bases: TGTGCCAGCAGCGCCCAGACAGGCGATACGCAGTATTTT. It codes for CASSAQTGDTQYF.